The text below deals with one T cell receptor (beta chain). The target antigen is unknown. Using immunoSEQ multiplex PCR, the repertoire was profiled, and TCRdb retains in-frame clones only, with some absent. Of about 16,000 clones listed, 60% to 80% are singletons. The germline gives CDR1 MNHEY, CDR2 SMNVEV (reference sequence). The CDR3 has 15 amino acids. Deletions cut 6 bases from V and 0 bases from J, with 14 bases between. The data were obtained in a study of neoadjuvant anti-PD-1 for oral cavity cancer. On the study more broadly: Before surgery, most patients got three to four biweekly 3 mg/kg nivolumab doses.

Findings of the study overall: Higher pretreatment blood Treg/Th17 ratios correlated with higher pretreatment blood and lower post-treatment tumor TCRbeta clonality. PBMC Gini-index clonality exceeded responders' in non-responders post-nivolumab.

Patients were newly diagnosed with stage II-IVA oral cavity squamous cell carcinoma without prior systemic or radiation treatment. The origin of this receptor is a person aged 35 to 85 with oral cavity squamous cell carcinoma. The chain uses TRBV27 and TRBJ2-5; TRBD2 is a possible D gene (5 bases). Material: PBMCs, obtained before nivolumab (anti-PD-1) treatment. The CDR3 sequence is CASSQGWEYQETQYF. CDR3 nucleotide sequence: TGTGCCAGCAGCCAAGGCTGGGAGTACCAAGAGACCCAGTACTTC.